This T cell receptor beta chain was recorded in a study of early T cells in non-severe SARS-CoV-2 infection. Findings and caveats of the study: A preference for anti-spike CD8 responses marked VDJdb matching, which missed private and CD4 specificities.

By proportion, this clonotype is medium-sized. Its antigen remains unidentified. Each CDR3 protein gets one entry after TCRdb re-called the 5' RACE reads with MiXCR. This repertoire shows tens of thousands of distinct CDR3 sequences, over 4.5% found once; its top ten account for 25% to 30%. This CDR3 comprises 20 residues. V dropped 2 bases and J dropped 5; count of bases not matched to a gene: 17. Germline-derived CDR1 and CDR2 are DFQATT and SNEGSKA (reference sequence). The sequencing sample was made of whole blood. The receptor was derived from an adult who was a healthcare worker with PCR-confirmed SARS-CoV-2 infection or an uninfected control (not recorded which). V and J are TRBV20-1 and TRBJ2-5; 16 bases fit TRBD2. CDR3 loop: CSARTPRVGTSGRVDETQYF. The CDR3 DNA follows: TGCAGTGCTAGAACACCCAGGGTGGGGACTAGCGGGAGGGTTGACGAGACCCAGTACTTC.